These 2 T cell receptor beta chains share one sample of origin, sequenced in a study of blood T cell repertoires in COVID-19. Measured with immunoSEQ multiplex PCR; TCRdb has only the in-frame clones, and not every one. The table records roughly 320,000 clones, roughly 89% of them present only once. The sequenced sample was peripheral blood. The receptors stem from a woman between 25 and 40 years old with COVID-19, enrolled during active disease.

This sequence joins TRBV7-9 and TRBJ2-3, with 9 bases that match TRBD2. J gave up 5 bases and V 5 bases, and 8 bases lay outside the gene matches. This CDR3 has 15 amino acids. Germline V gene sequence: CDR1 SEHNR, CDR2 FQNEAQ (reference sequence). The CDR3 sequence is CASSPPSGAGDTQYF. The CDR3 DNA follows: TGTGCCAGCAGCCCTCCTAGCGGGGCCGGAGATACGCAGTATTTT.

The chain is built from TRBV5-1 and TRBJ2-3, with D possibly TRBD1 on 5 matching bases. From germline, CDR1 is SGHRS and CDR2 YFSETQ. V dropped 1 base and J dropped 6 bases, with 6 bases sitting between them. The CDR3 runs 12 residues. As DNA, the CDR3 is TGCGCCAGCAGCTTGAACAGGGATACGCAGTATTTT. It encodes CASSLNRDTQYF.